This passage covers 27 T cell receptor beta chains from one sample sequenced in a study of T cells after posttransplantation cyclophosphamide. Assay used: immunoSEQ multiplex PCR; TCRdb lists only in-frame clones, some missing. The repertoire holds roughly 3,100 clones, with around 82% as singletons. The sample taken for sequencing was CD8+ T cells sorted from bone marrow. Receptor source: a woman aged 55-70 years in good health, CMV-negative, and a related stem cell transplant donor.

The chain is built from TRBV7-2 and TRBJ1-2; a weak D match, TRBD1 (6 bases). The germline V gene has CDR1 SGHTA and CDR2 FQGNSA. Trimming took 4 bases from V and 6 from J, leaving 18 bases between them. The CDR3 is 15 residues long. CDR3 protein: CASSSRLQGWDGYTF. CDR3 nucleotides: TGTGCCAGCAGCTCCCGGTTACAGGGATGGGATGGCTACACCTTC.

This clone is labeled large. V gene TRBV10-3 combines with J gene TRBJ1-5; 7 bases align to TRBD1. This CDR3 has 13 residues. The ends lost 6 bases at V and 3 bases at J; junction bases unmatched: 2. Germline V lookup: CDR1 ENHRY, CDR2 SYGVKD. The CDR3 sequence: CAIRGQINQPQHF. In nucleotides, the CDR3 is TGTGCCATCAGGGGACAGATCAATCAGCCCCAGCATTTT.

The chain employs TRBV28 and TRBJ2-5; 11 bases agree with TRBD1. Germline V gene data show CDR1 as MDHEN and CDR2 as SYDVKM. V gave up 2 bases and J gave up 1 base; unmatched junction bases: 3. There are 16 residues in the CDR3. CDR3 nucleotide sequence: TGTGCCAGCAGTTTAAGGACAGGGGGCTTCCAAGAGACCCAGTACTTC. Translation gives CASSLRTGGFQETQYF.

V and J are TRBV28 and TRBJ2-3; D might be TRBD2 (5 bases). Germline values: CDR1 MDHEN, CDR2 SYDVKM. This CDR3 has 15 amino acids. V shed 7 bases and J shed 4 bases, with 18 bases lying between them. Here the CDR3 reads CASNPLPLASDTQYF. The CDR3 region has the DNA TGTGCCAGCAACCCCCTACCCCTAGCTTCAGATACGCAGTATTTT.

The V and J genes are TRBV4-3 and TRBJ2-3; 9 nucleotides agree with TRBD2. The CDR3 covers 17 residues. V lost 1 base and J lost 2; bases outside the gene matches: 7. Germline assignment: CDR1 LGHNA and CDR2 YSLEER. Written as DNA, the CDR3 is TGCGCCAGCAGCCAAGGGATTAGCGGGGGCTCCACAGATACGCAGTATTTT. It encodes CASSQGISGGSTDTQYF.

This sequence joins TRBV7-8 and TRBJ2-1; maybe TRBD1 (6 bases). Germline CDR1 is SGHVS and CDR2 is FQNEAQ. Trimming left V 2 bases short and J 9 bases short, with 14 bases between. The CDR3 has 14 residues. The CDR3 region has the DNA TGTGCCAGCAGCTTATCCGACAGGCGGAGTGAGCAGTTCTTC. The encoded protein is CASSLSDRRSEQFF.

This clone was seen only a few times. This rearrangement joins TRBV16 to TRBJ2-3; TRBD2 matches at 7 bases. Trimming cost V 2 bases and J 2 bases; bases outside gene matches: 10. The V gene's germline CDR1 is KGHSY and CDR2 FQNENV. CDR3 size: 17 residues. DNA for the CDR3: TGTGCCAGCAGCCAAGACGTGAGCGGGACTTTCACAGATACGCAGTATTTT. Residues: CASSQDVSGTFTDTQYF.

The chain joins TRBV7-2 to TRBJ2-7; 12 bases agree with TRBD1. V shed 2 bases, J shed 7 bases, and the junction held 9 bases outside the gene matches. Per the germline V gene, CDR1 is SGHTA and CDR2 is FQGNSA. The CDR3 runs 16 residues. CDR3 loop: CASSLSSGQGAIEQYV. The CDR3 DNA is TGTGCCAGCAGCTTAAGTTCGGGACAGGGGGCGATTGAGCAGTACGTC.

The chain uses TRBV6-1 and TRBJ2-2, with 9 bases that match TRBD1. The CDR3 length is 19 residues. Unmatched junction bases numbered 11, after V lost 2 bases and J lost 1 base. The germline CDR1 and CDR2 sequences are MNHNS and SASEGT. The CDR3 reads CASSEFLWGQGVNTGELFF. In nucleotides, the CDR3 is TGTGCCAGCAGTGAATTTCTATGGGGACAGGGAGTGAACACCGGGGAGCTGTTTTTT.

The CDR3 loop reads CASSPGTGVFFAQETQYF. CDR3 coding DNA: TGTGCCAGCAGCCCCGGGACAGGGGTATTTTTCGCGCAAGAGACCCAGTACTTC. The chain is built from TRBV7-9 and TRBJ2-5; 10 bases are a match to TRBD1. Unmatched junction bases numbered 14, after V lost 5 bases and J lost 2 bases. Germline V gene lookup returns CDR1 SEHNR and CDR2 FQNEAQ (reference sequence). The CDR3 length is 18 residues.

The rearrangement uses TRBV2 and TRBJ2-7; TRBD2 matches 11 bases. V lost 6 bases to trimming and J lost 2 bases; unmatched junction nucleotides: 3. CDR1 is SNHLY, CDR2 FYNNEI, per germline. This CDR3 is 14 amino acids long. CDR3 nucleotide sequence: TGTGCCAGCAGCCCGGGACTAGCGGCCTACGAGCAGTACGTC. Amino acid sequence: CASSPGLAAYEQYV.

This chain links TRBV2 with TRBJ1-1, with 8 bases lining up with TRBD1. V trimming: 4 bases; J trimming: 8 bases; junction bases outside the gene matches: 3. The CDR3 is 12 amino acids. The V gene's germline CDR1 is SNHLY and CDR2 FYNNEI. The CDR3 here is CASSGGTGEAFF. The CDR3 DNA follows: TGTGCCAGCAGTGGGGGGACAGGCGAAGCTTTCTTT.

The chain carries TRBV6-1 and TRBJ2-7, with 8 bases matching TRBD1. The CDR3 runs 15 residues. Trimming cost V 3 bases and J 4 bases; bases outside gene matches: 8. The V gene's germline CDR1 is MNHNS and CDR2 SASEGT. This chain's CDR3 is CASSEEKDRVYEQYF. In nucleotides, the CDR3 is TGTGCCAGCAGTGAGGAAAAGGACAGGGTGTACGAGCAGTACTTC.

The chain recombines TRBV7-6 with TRBJ2-1; 8 bases fit TRBD1. The J segment lost 8 bases and the V segment lost 3 bases, leaving 9 bases of the junction unmatched. This CDR3 is built from 15 residues. Looked up from germline, CDR1 is SGHVS and CDR2 is FNYEAQ. Here the CDR3 DNA reads TGTGCCAGCAGCTTCCGGGACAGGAGGTTCGATGAGCAGTTCTTC. It yields the protein CASSFRDRRFDEQFF.

The rearrangement joins TRBV7-8 to TRBJ2-7; no clear D. Germline CDR1 reads SGHVS; CDR2 reads FQNEAQ. V shed 5 bases and J shed 7 bases, with 15 bases lying between them. The CDR3 is 13 residues long. The CDR3 DNA is TGTGCCAGCAGCCTCCAGATTTTGCGGGAGCAGTACTTC. Its protein product is CASSLQILREQYF.

The chain uses TRBV5-6 and TRBJ2-5; D might be TRBD1 (5 bases). CDR1 is SGHDT, CDR2 YYEEEE, per germline. The CDR3 runs to 15 residues. The V gene lost 0 bases and the J gene lost 5 bases, with 14 bases spanning the gap. Here the CDR3 reads CASSLGAGIGETQYF. The CDR3 DNA follows: TGTGCCAGCAGCTTGGGAGCAGGGATTGGGGAGACCCAGTACTTC.

The chain carries TRBV19 and TRBJ2-3; D unclear. The CDR3 contains 13 residues. V lost 3 bases and J lost 1, with 5 bases in between. CDR1 and CDR2 (germline): LNHDA, SQIVND (reference sequence). The CDR3 region has the DNA TGTGCCAGTAGTATGTCGGGCACAGATACGCAGTATTTT. It specifies CASSMSGTDTQYF.

This rearrangement joins TRBV7-9 to TRBJ2-7; 10 nucleotides agree with TRBD1. The CDR3 is 14 amino acids. The junction had 5 bases not matched to a gene; V was cut back by 5 bases and J by 4 bases. Germline assignment: CDR1 SEHNR and CDR2 FQNEAQ (reference sequence). The CDR3 loop is CASSGTGEGYEQYV. The CDR3, as DNA: TGTGCCAGCAGCGGGACAGGGGAAGGTTACGAGCAGTACGTC.

CDR3 sequence reads: CASSLTGWETQYF. The CDR3 coding sequence is TGTGCCAGCAGTTTGACAGGCTGGGAGACCCAGTACTTC. V usage is TRBV28 and J usage is TRBJ2-5; D may be TRBD1 (6 bases). The CDR3 is made up of 13 amino acids. Trimming left V 3 bases short and J 5 bases short, with 10 bases between. Germline V gene sequence: CDR1 MDHEN, CDR2 SYDVKM.

The chain carries TRBV21-1 and TRBJ1-5. TRBV21-1 is classified as a pseudogene. CDR3 length equals 13 residues. In DNA, the CDR3 is TGTGCCAGCAGCAAAGTAGTCTTGCAGCCCCAGCATTTT. Amino acid sequence: CASSKVVLQPQHF.

This clone was seen a few times. The chain carries TRBV6-1 and TRBJ2-3, with 7 bases identical to TRBD1. The V and J ends lost 0 bases and 1 base, in that order; junction bases with no gene match: 4. There are 16 residues in the CDR3. Looked up from germline, CDR1 is MNHNS and CDR2 is SASEGT. CDR3 in DNA: TGTGCCAGCAGTGAAGCGAAAGGGGGCGGCACAGATACGCAGTATTTT. Amino acid sequence: CASSEAKGGGTDTQYF.

This clone came up once. V gene TRBV28 combines with J gene TRBJ2-4; possibly TRBD2 for D (6 bases). This CDR3 spans 15 amino acids. V shed 3 bases and J shed 3 bases, with 12 bases lying between them. The germline V gene encodes CDR1 MDHEN and CDR2 SYDVKM. This CDR3 reads CASSFQGGGKNIQYF. The CDR3 nucleotides are TGTGCCAGCAGTTTCCAGGGAGGTGGCAAAAACATTCAGTACTTC.

The chain links TRBV27 to TRBJ1-6; D unresolved. Trimming took off 5 bases at V and 7 bases at J, with 6 bases between the two ends. The CDR3 length is 12 residues. The germline V gene encodes CDR1 MNHEY and CDR2 SMNVEV (reference sequence). This chain's CDR3 is CASSPPNSPLHF. CDR3 coding DNA: TGTGCCAGCAGTCCCCCGAATTCACCCCTCCACTTT.

This clone was recorded a few times. The chain joins TRBV10-3 to TRBJ2-7; possibly TRBD1 for D (5 bases). This CDR3 is 11 amino acids long. CDR1 is ENHRY and CDR2 is SYGVKD in the germline V gene. The V and J ends lost 11 bases and 5 bases respectively, with 13 bases between them. As DNA, the CDR3 is TGTGCCGCCCTGGCAGGGAACGAGCAGTACTTC. This sequence encodes CAALAGNEQYF.

The gene calls are TRBV2 and TRBJ2-3; 13 bases align to TRBD2. Trimming removed 8 bases from V and 0 bases from J; junction bases left unmatched: 14. CDR3 length equals 19 residues. Germline values: CDR1 SNHLY, CDR2 FYNNEI. The DNA of the CDR3 is TGTGCCAGCGTGTTCAAGTATAGGACTAGCGGGGGAAGCACAGATACGCAGTATTTT. As protein: CASVFKYRTSGGSTDTQYF. Complete variable domain (other parts from reference TRBV2 and TRBJ2-3): EPEVTQTPSHQVTQMGQEVILRCVPISNHLYFYWYRQILGQKVEFLVSFYNNEISEKSEIFDDQFSVERPDGSNFTLKIRSTKLEDSAMYFCASVFKYRTSGGSTDTQYFGPGTRLTVL.

The chain's CDR3 is CASSQDRSQGGNQPQHF. The DNA of the CDR3 is TGTGCCAGCAGCCAAGATAGGTCTCAGGGGGGCAATCAGCCCCAGCATTTT. V usage is TRBV4-2 and J usage is TRBJ1-5; TRBD1 agrees at 7 bases. Unmatched junction bases numbered 7, after V lost 0 bases and J lost 2 bases. This CDR3 is built from 17 residues. In germline, CDR1 is LGHNA, CDR2 YNFKEQ.

This clone showed up just once. The V and J genes are TRBV5-6 and TRBJ1-2; 11 positions agree with TRBD1. The CDR3 sequence is 16 residues long. After removal of 1 base from V and 5 bases from J, the junction contained 7 bases not matched to a gene. Germline CDR1 is SGHDT and CDR2 is YYEEEE. The CDR3 sequence: CASSLSGTGGLYGYTF. DNA for the CDR3: TGTGCCAGCAGCTTGAGCGGGACAGGGGGGCTTTATGGCTACACCTTC.